This T cell receptor beta chain is drawn from a study of shared clonotypes between healthy human individuals. The CDR3 spans 15 residues. V shed 2 bases, J shed 5 bases, and the junction held 6 bases outside the gene matches. Germline CDR1 is SNHLY and CDR2 is FYNNEI. Produced via immunoSEQ multiplex PCR; TCRdb's table is partial and in-frame only. This table holds more than 2,000,000 clones, roughly 93% found once. Sample: naive CD4+ T cells from PBMCs. The subset denotes: CD45RA+ positively selected. The TCR comes from a man aged 18 to 29 in good health. Some clones in this sample may be carry-over from other donors' samples. V gene TRBV2 combines with J gene TRBJ2-1; TRBD1 matches 7 bases. Here the CDR3 DNA reads TGTGCCAGCAGTGAAAGGGGGCCCGGGGACAATGAGCAGTTCTTC. Amino acid sequence: CASSERGPGDNEQFF.